These T cell receptor beta chains were read from a single sample in a study of Graves' ophthalmopathy and Graves' hyperthyroidism. TCRdb itself ran the multiplex PCR reads through MiXCR, one entry per CDR3 protein. The profile covers 660,000 or so distinct CDR3 sequences, with roughly 41% appearing a single time and 3% to 3.5% taken by the ten largest. The sequenced sample consisted of peripheral blood. The receptors were sampled from an adult man with Graves' ophthalmopathy. The conserved cysteine and the conserved F or W are not part of the CDR3 here. The D gene is left open where the match is weak.

len: 12
v_gene: TRBV7-2
d_gene: NA
j_gene: TRBJ2-7
CDR3aa: ASSLWAASYEQY

len: 13
v_gene: TRBV24-1
d_gene: NA
j_gene: TRBJ2-5
CDR3aa: ATSDHTSSGETQY

len: 13
v_gene: TRBV7-9
d_gene: NA
j_gene: TRBJ1-2
CDR3aa: ASSLSSFIFYGYT

len: 13
v_gene: TRBV15
d_gene: TRBD1
j_gene: TRBJ1-1
CDR3aa: ATSSGTGKDTEAF

len: 13
v_gene: TRBV7-9
d_gene: NA
j_gene: TRBJ2-7
CDR3aa: ASSSATGTPYEQY

len: 11
v_gene: TRBV20-1
d_gene: TRBD1
j_gene: TRBJ2-7
CDR3aa: SAHRGRSYEQY

len: 15
v_gene: TRBV7-8
d_gene: TRBD1
j_gene: TRBJ2-7
CDR3aa: ASSLAASGTGGYEQY

len: 15
v_gene: TRBV5-8
d_gene: NA
j_gene: TRBJ2-6
CDR3aa: ASSLPVLPPGANVLT

len: 12
v_gene: TRBV19
d_gene: TRBD2
j_gene: TRBJ2-7
CDR3aa: ATKTSGARGEQY

len: 8
v_gene: TRBV10-2
d_gene: NA
j_gene: TRBJ2-3
CDR3aa: ASLGDTQY

len: 10
v_gene: TRBV30
d_gene: NA
j_gene: TRBJ1-3
CDR3aa: AWSSSGNTIY

len: 14
v_gene: TRBV5-6
d_gene: NA
j_gene: TRBJ2-2
CDR3aa: ASSLVGERNTGELF

len: 13
v_gene: TRBV4-1
d_gene: TRBD1
j_gene: TRBJ1-3
CDR3aa: ASSPRTGQGNTIY

len: 9
v_gene: TRBV29-1
d_gene: NA
j_gene: TRBJ1-1
CDR3aa: SRQKNTEAF

len: 10
v_gene: TRBV19
d_gene: NA
j_gene: TRBJ1-2
CDR3aa: ALSEDNYGYT

len: 12
v_gene: TRBV6-5
d_gene: NA
j_gene: TRBJ1-3
CDR3aa: ASSYSFSGNTIY

len: 14
v_gene: TRBV4-2
d_gene: NA
j_gene: TRBJ2-5
CDR3aa: ASSQGAGTGTETQY

len: 10
v_gene: TRBV5-1
d_gene: NA
j_gene: TRBJ2-5
CDR3aa: ASSLVLGTQY

len: 12
v_gene: TRBV29-1
d_gene: NA
j_gene: TRBJ2-7
CDR3aa: SAKGTGSSYEQY

len: 16
v_gene: TRBV9
d_gene: TRBD1
j_gene: TRBJ2-6
CDR3aa: ASNGGQGPFSGANVLT

len: 16
v_gene: TRBV12-3/TRBV12-4
d_gene: NA
j_gene: TRBJ1-6
CDR3aa: ASSETRDSSSYNSPLH

len: 10
v_gene: TRBV20-1
d_gene: NA
j_gene: TRBJ1-4
CDR3aa: SARTVDEKLF

len: 15
v_gene: TRBV9
d_gene: NA
j_gene: TRBJ1-2
CDR3aa: ASSAPAVVSSNYGYT